This T cell receptor (beta chain) came from a study of a mutant IDH1 vaccine in newly diagnosed glioma. The overall study: Beforehand, treatment had been radiotherapy, temozolomide, or both; the majority received both.

TCRdb's copy holds only in-frame clones and misses some; the assay was immunoSEQ multiplex PCR. The sample has tens of thousands of clones, 88% seen once. Noted time point: baseline, week 1 (first vaccination visit). Treatment here: pre-vaccination baseline after standard-of-care therapy. The V end was cut by 3 bases, the J end by 7 bases, with 19 bases between. The CDR3 contains 16 residues. Germline-derived CDR1 and CDR2 are SGHVS and FQNEAQ. This chain connects TRBV7-8 to TRBJ2-1, with D perhaps TRBD2 (7 bases). The origin of this receptor is a woman in her 40s with glioma. The specimen comprised PBMCs, sampled from a glioma patient treated with radiotherapy, temozolomide or both. The CDR3 here is CASSFGSGGAQNEQFF. CDR3 bases: TGTGCCAGCAGCTTCGGAAGTGGGGGGGCCCAGAATGAGCAGTTCTTC.